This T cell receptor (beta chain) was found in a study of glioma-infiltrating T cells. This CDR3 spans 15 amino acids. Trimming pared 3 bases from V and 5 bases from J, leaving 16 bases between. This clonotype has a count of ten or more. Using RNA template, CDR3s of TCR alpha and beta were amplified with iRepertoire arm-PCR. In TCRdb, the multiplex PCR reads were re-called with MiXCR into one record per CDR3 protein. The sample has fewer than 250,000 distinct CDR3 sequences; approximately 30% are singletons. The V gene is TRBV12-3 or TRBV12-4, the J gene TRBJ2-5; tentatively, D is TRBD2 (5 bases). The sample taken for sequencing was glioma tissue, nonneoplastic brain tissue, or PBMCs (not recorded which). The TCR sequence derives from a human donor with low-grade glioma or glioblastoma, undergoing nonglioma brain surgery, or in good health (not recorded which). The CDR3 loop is CASSFRDLGIETQYF. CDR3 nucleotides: TGTGCCAGCAGTTTCCGGGATTTAGGCATCGAGACCCAGTACTTC.